The entry below gives a single T cell receptor beta chain sequence along with its context. As yet, its antigen is unknown. This sample was taken from a study of cytomegalovirus exposure and HLA in healthy donors. Overall study findings and caveats: High sensitivity and specificity were reportedly achieved when the classifier diagnosed cytomegalovirus status.

Donors were nominally healthy when sampled, though unrecorded immune exposures were likely. Amplification used 60 Vbeta primers and 13 Jbeta primers. Sequencing was performed with immunoSEQ multiplex PCR; in TCRdb, only in-frame clones are kept and a portion is missing. In the table there are some 170,000 clones, roughly 71% of which are singletons. With V trimmed by 5 bases and J by 3 bases, 4 bases remained unmatched. This CDR3 region has 13 residues. Germline V gene sequence: CDR1 SEHNR, CDR2 FQNEAQ (reference sequence). This sequence joins TRBV7-9 and TRBJ2-7; 7 bases line up with TRBD2. What was sequenced was PBMCs. The clonotype originates from a woman aged 50 to 65 in good health and CMV-seropositive. The CDR3 DNA reads TGTGCCAGCAGCCCGGGACTAATCTACGAGCAGTACTTC. Translated, it gives CASSPGLIYEQYF.